The sequence of this TCR beta chain was determined in a study of T cell responses to AZD1222 COVID-19 vaccine (dated by TCRdb to about 2021). Context from the whole study: TCR sequencing was performed for 230 to 250 trial participants, of whom approximately 200 were given two doses of AZD1222 and approximately 26 were given two doses of MenACWY control vaccine. Enrollment into the trials was organized by age into subgroups of 18-55, 56-69 and 70-plus years, and those subgroups contained approximately 150, 30 and 60 TCR-sequenced participants, respectively.

The CDR3 regions of human TCRbeta chains were analyzed by immunosequencing. The authors processed their data as follows. TCRs in the repertoires were matched against a reference library of SARS-CoV-2-specific TCRs that had been generated with the MIRA antigen-specificity platform. Breadth was defined as the fraction of unique TCRs that were SARS-CoV-2-associated. Depth was defined as the fraction of total T cells that were SARS-CoV-2-associated. Each spike-specific TCR was assigned to its reactive spike region and to a CD4 or CD8 class using the MIRA data. Log10-transformed breadth and depth values were compared by one-way ANOVA with Sidak's multiple comparisons tests. Held by TCRdb, this immuneACCESS table contains in-frame sequences only and omits some clones. Under half of the omission traces to an unresolved V gene where checked; the cause of the rest is unknown. The DNA gave D and trimming, while V, J and clone size come from that table. The sample includes fewer than 100,000 clones, with 87% observed a single time. The ten largest clones take up 11% of the sample.

The time point tag for this specimen amounts to: about 28 days (+/-7) after the second vaccine dose. AZD1222 recipients given second doses at about 4 weeks or at about 12 weeks were pooled, since spike-specific TCR depth and breadth were not found to differ between the two schedules. Vaccinee samples were obtained from the UK trials COV001 and COV002, which included a single-blind randomized controlled phase 2/3 trial of AZD1222 (ChAdOx1 nCoV-19) in healthy adults. For TCRbeta chain sequencing, PBMC samples from trial participants were taken at day 0 and at day 28 after the second dose. Broader findings and caveats from the paper: Only 5 to 7 AZD1222 recipients were SARS-CoV-2 seropositive at baseline, limiting conclusions about previously exposed vaccinees. No day 14 peak-response samples were available, so repertoires were characterized only after the peak T cell response. Participants were mostly white British, with more females than males. The authors suggested clonal diversity may have been underestimated. Reportedly, close to half of the unique spike-specific TCRs recognized epitopes lying outside the regions that are mutated in the B.1.351 and B.1.1.7 variants. After two AZD1222 doses, spike-specific TCR breadth and depth were significantly higher than at day 0 and than in MenACWY recipients. The vaccine-associated CD4 TCRs covered the entire spike protein, and the dominant responses fell in regions 160-218 and 743-854. The 56-69-year group was small, and its depth increase did not reach significance, likely because of low power.

The CDR3 runs 15 residues from the cysteine to the phenylalanine. Here the CDR3 DNA is all that survives: 45 bases in frame from base 1. The junction shows trimming of 10 bases on V and 3 bases on J, and the gene matches do not reach 12 bases of it. The germline V gene yields ENHRY for CDR1 and SYGVKD for CDR2. Remarks on this clone: Its antigen has not been determined. No much larger clone is present one base from it, and per-base qualities are unavailable.

The receptor was derived from an adult who received the AZD1222 COVID-19 vaccine. The sample was peripheral blood, taken 28 days after the second AZD1222 dose. The chain uses TRBV10-3 and TRBJ2-3, with TRBD1 identical over 8 junction bases. The CDR3 reads as follows: CATKWGRGQTDTQYF. The nucleotide sequence is TGTGCCACCAAGTGGGGCAGGGGGCAGACAGATACGCAGTATTTT.